This T cell receptor (beta chain) was sequenced in a study of Graves' ophthalmopathy and Graves' hyperthyroidism. Turning to the study itself: Researchers obtained peripheral blood at initial diagnosis, before any treatment had begun.

This clonotype was observed a few times. Amplification from RNA transcripts yielded the TCR beta CDR3 regions. The authors performed first-round RT-PCR with HTBI primers and then a second-round multiplex PCR. TCRdb passed the multiplex PCR reads through MiXCR, listing each CDR3 protein once. The sample has about 700,000 distinct CDR3 sequences, 35% to 50% seen once; the top ten hold 40% to 55%. The TCR comes from an adult man with Graves' ophthalmopathy. The sample comprised peripheral blood.

DNA of the CDR3: TGTGCCAGTAGTATAACCCGGGACAGCCTCCAAGAGACCCAGTACTTC. This encodes CASSITRDSLQETQYF. The J gene is TRBJ2-5, the V gene TRBV19; TRBD1 agrees at 7 bases. J was trimmed by 1 base and V by 2 bases; bases with no gene match: 7. The length of the CDR3 is 16 residues. Germline V gene data show CDR1 as LNHDA and CDR2 as SQIVND (reference sequence).